This T cell receptor beta chain was identified during a study of blood T cell repertoires in COVID-19. Study background: Samples representing acute and convalescent COVID-19 were sourced from the United States, Italy and Spain. PBMCs, B-cell-depleted T cells, or T cells were the source of the cDNA or gDNA that made up the material.

The authors' processing: Reference gene primers were amplified, and this amplification served to estimate nucleated cell counts. Generated by immunoSEQ multiplex PCR, the TCRdb table keeps only in-frame clones and is missing some. V, J and clone size reflect that table, while D and trimming were determined from the DNA. The repertoire holds over 300,000 clones, with roughly 90% as singletons. A note on this clone: At one end, the junction sequence differs from germline, possibly due to a read error.

The length of the CDR3 is 15 residues. Germline CDR1 reads LGHNA; CDR2 reads YSLEER. The receptor was isolated from a man aged 18 to 29 with active or convalescent COVID-19. The J gene is TRBJ2-6, the V gene TRBV4-3; possibly TRBD2 for D (7 bases). The sequenced sample consisted of peripheral blood. CDR3 bases: TGCGCCAGCAGCCATGTAGCTGGGGGGGCCAACGTGCTGACTTTC. Its translation: CASSHVAGGANVLTF.